This note documents a single TCR beta chain sequence. Its antigen is unknown. This sample was taken from a study of shared clonotypes between healthy human individuals. CDR1 and CDR2 from the germline V gene are MDHEN and SYDVKM. The CDR3 runs to 18 residues. Trimming cost V 6 bases and J 3 bases; bases outside gene matches: 9. General study points: Few donors limited the genetic and exposure-history diversity represented.

Spread over ten immunoSEQ deep assay plates, unsorted PBMC DNA underwent sequencing. Authors' methods: Sequence data from immunoSEQ were junction-only and lacked quality scores; consequently, filtering differed. Assay: immunoSEQ multiplex PCR; the TCRdb copy retains only in-frame clones and omits some. V, J and clone size are those of that table, while D and trimming were read from the DNA. In the table there are around 510,000 clones, around three quarters of which are singletons. The source of this sequence is a woman between 40 and 55 years old in good health. Some clones in this sample may be carry-over from other donors' samples. The sample was PBMCs. This rearrangement joins TRBV28 to TRBJ2-1; the match to TRBD2 covers 15 bases. The CDR3 here is CASSPGLAGGGNYNEQFF. Written as DNA, the CDR3 is TGTGCCAGCAGCCCCGGACTAGCGGGAGGGGGGAACTACAATGAGCAGTTCTTC.